This T cell receptor beta chain came from a study of blood T cell repertoires in COVID-19. Here immunoSEQ multiplex PCR was the method, and the copy in TCRdb shows in-frame clones only, minus some. The sample has around 200,000 clones, 85% seen once. This clone was seen only a few times. The length of the CDR3 is 13 residues. V dropped 10 bases and J dropped 6 bases, with 16 bases sitting between them. Participant ages covered about 18 to 89 years across 24 US areas. Participant reports of clinical history set cohort assignment. The sequencing sample was made of PBMCs or T cells enriched from blood (not recorded which). The rearrangement uses TRBV12-3 or TRBV12-4 and TRBJ1-3; D remains unclear. The source is a man aged 35 to 55 who had recovered from COVID-19. The CDR3 reads CATNKIPQNTIYF. In nucleotides, the CDR3 is TGTGCCACCAACAAAATCCCTCAAAACACCATATATTTT.